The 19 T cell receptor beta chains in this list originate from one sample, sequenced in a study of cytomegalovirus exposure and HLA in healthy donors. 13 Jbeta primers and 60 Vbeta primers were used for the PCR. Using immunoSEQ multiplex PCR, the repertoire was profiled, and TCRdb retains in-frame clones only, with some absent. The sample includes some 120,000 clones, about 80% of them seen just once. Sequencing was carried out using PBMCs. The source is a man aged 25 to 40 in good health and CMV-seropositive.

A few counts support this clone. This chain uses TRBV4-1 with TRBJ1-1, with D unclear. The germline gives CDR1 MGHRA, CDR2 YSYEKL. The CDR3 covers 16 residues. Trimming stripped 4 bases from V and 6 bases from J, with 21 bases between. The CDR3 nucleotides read TGCGCCAGCAGCCTCACCGAGGCCTCGTCTTCGGCTGAAGCTTTCTTT. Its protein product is CASSLTEASSSAEAFF.

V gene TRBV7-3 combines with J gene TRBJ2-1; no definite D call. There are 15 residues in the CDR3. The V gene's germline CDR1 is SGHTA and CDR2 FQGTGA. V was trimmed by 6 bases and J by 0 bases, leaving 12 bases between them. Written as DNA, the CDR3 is TGTGCCAGCAGTTCCGGGTCGAGCTCCTACAATGAGCAGTTCTTC. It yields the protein CASSSGSSSYNEQFF.

The CDR3 DNA follows: TGTGCCAGCTCACCTTCAACAGGGGGCGTTAATGAAAAACTGTTTTTT. Amino acids: CASSPSTGGVNEKLFF. This chain uses TRBV18 with TRBJ1-4, with 9 bases aligning to TRBD1. Trimming at V came to 3 bases and at J to 4 bases, leaving 6 bases not matched to a gene. CDR1 is KGHSH, CDR2 LQKENI, per germline. The CDR3 extends over 16 amino acids.

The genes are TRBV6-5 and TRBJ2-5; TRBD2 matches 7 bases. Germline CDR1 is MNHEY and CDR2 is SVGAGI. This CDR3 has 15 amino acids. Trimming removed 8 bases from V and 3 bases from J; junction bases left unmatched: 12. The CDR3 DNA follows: TGTGCCAGCGATGTTTGGGGGGGGAAGAAAGAGACCCAGTACTTC. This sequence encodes CASDVWGGKKETQYF.

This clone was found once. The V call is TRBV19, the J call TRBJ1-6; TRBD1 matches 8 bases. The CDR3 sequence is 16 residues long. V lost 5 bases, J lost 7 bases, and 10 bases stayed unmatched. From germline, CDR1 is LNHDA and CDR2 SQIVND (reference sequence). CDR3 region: CASSVKTGGKNSPLHF. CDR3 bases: TGTGCCAGTAGTGTAAAAACAGGGGGGAAGAATTCACCCCTCCACTTT.

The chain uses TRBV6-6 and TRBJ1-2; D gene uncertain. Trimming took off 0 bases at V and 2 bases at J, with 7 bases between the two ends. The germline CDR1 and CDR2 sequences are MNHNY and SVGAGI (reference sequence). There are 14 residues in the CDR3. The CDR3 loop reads CASSYSASNYGYTF. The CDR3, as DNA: TGTGCCAGCAGTTACTCGGCATCCAACTATGGCTACACCTTC.

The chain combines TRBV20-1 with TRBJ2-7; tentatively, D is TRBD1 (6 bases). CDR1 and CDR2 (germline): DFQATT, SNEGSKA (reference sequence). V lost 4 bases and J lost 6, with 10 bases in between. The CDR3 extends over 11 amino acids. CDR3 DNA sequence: TGCAGTGCTATCAGGGGTGCCGAGCAGTACTTC. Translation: CSAIRGAEQYF.

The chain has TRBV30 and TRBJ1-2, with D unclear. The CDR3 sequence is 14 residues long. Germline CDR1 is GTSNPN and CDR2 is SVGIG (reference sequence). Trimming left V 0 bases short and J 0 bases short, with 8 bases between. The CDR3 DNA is TGTGCCTGGAGTGTGCTCAGGACTAACTATGGCTACACCTTC. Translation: CAWSVLRTNYGYTF.

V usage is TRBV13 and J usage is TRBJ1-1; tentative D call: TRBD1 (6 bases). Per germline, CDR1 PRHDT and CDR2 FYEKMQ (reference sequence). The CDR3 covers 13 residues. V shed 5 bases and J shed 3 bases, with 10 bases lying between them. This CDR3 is CASSKQGYTEAFF. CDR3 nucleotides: TGTGCCAGCAGCAAACAGGGTTACACTGAAGCTTTCTTT.

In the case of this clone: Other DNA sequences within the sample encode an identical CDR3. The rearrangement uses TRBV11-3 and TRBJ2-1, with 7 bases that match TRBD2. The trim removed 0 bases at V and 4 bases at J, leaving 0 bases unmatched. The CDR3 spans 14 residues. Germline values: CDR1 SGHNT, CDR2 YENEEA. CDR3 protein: CASSLDGGYNEQFF. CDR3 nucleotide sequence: TGTGCCAGCAGCTTAGACGGGGGGTACAATGAGCAGTTCTTC.

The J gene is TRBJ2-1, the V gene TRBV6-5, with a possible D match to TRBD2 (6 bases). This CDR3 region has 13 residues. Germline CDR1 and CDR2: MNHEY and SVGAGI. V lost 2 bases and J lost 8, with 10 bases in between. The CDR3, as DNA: TGTGCCAGCAGTTACGGGGGAGGCGATGAGCAGTTCTTC. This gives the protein CASSYGGGDEQFF.

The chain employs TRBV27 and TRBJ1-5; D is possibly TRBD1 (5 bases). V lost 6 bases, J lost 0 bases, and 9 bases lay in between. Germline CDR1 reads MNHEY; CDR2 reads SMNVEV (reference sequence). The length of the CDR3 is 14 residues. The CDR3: CASSLRDSNQPQHF. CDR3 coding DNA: TGTGCCAGCAGCCTCAGGGATAGCAATCAGCCCCAGCATTTT.

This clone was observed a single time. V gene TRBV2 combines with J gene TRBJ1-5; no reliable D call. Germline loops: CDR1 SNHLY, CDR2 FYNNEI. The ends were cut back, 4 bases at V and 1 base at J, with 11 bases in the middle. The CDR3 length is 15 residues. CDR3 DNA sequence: TGTGCCAGCAGTGGGACTCTGCTAAGCAATCAGCCCCAGCATTTT. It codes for CASSGTLLSNQPQHF.

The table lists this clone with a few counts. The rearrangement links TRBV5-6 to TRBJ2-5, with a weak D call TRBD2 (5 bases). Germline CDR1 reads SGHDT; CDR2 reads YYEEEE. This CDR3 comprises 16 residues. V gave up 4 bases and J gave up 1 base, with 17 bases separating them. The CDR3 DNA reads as TGTGCCAGCAGCCCCCTTCTAGCTGCGATCCAAGAGACCCAGTACTTC. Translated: CASSPLLAAIQETQYF. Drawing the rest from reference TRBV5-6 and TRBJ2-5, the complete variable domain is DAGVTQSPTHLIKTRGQQVTLRCSPKSGHDTVSWYQQALGQGPQFIFQYYEEEERQRGNFPDRFSGHQFPNYSSELNVNALLLGDSALYLCASSPLLAAIQETQYFGPGTRLLVL.

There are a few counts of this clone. The CDR3 region is CASTAETQYF. The CDR3 coding sequence is TGTGCCAGCACAGCGGAGACCCAGTACTTC. The chain couples TRBV25-1 to TRBJ2-5; D not certain. This CDR3 has 10 amino acids. V dropped 7 bases and J dropped 5 bases, with 5 bases sitting between them. Germline loops: CDR1 MGHDK, CDR2 SYGVNS. The full variable domain, rest sourced from reference TRBV25-1 and TRBJ2-5, is EADIYQTPRYLVIGTGKKITLECSQTMGHDKMYWYQQDPGMELHLIHYSYGVNSTEKGDLSSESTVSRIRTEHFPLTLESARPSHTSQYLCASTAETQYFGPGTRLLVL.

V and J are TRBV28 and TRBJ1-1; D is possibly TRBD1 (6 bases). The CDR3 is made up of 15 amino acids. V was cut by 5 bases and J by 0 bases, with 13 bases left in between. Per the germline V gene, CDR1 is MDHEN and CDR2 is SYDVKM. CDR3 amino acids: CASSLTGQVNTEAFF. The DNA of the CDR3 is TGTGCCAGCAGTCTAACGGGACAAGTGAACACTGAAGCTTTCTTT.

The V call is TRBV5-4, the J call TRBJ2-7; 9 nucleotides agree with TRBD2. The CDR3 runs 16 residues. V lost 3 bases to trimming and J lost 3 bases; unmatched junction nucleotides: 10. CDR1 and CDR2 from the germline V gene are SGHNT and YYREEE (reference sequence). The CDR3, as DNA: TGTGCCAGCAGCTCACAACTTAGCGGGGGAAACTACGAGCAGTACTTC. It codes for CASSSQLSGGNYEQYF.

The chain's CDR3 is CASSKALPSGEETQYF. Here the CDR3 DNA reads TGTGCCAGCAGCAAAGCGCTCCCTAGCGGGGAAGAGACCCAGTACTTC. The V call is TRBV21-1, the J call TRBJ2-5; the table's D call, TRBD2, has no DNA check behind it. TRBV21-1 is noted as a pseudogene. The CDR3 is 16 amino acids.

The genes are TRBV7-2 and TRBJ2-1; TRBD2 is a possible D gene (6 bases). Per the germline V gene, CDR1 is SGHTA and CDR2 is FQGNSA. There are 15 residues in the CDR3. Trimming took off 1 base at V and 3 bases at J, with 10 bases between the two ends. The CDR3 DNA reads TGTGCCAGCAGCTTAGTAGGGCGGGACTACAATGAGCAGTTCTTC. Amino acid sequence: CASSLVGRDYNEQFF. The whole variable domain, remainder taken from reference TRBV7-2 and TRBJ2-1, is GAGVSQSPSNKVTEKGKDVELRCDPISGHTALYWYRQSLGQGLEFLIYFQGNSAPDKSGLPSDRFSAERTGGSVSTLTIQRTQQEDSAVYLCASSLVGRDYNEQFFGPGTRLTVL.